The TCR beta chain described here comes from a study of T-cell memory formation after mild COVID-19. Study-level information: In these data, TCR clusters were largely donor specific.

CDR1 and CDR2 (germline): SGDLS, YYNGEE. The CDR3 is 13 residues long. V lost 5 bases to trimming and J lost 8 bases, with 14 bases between them. After 5'RACE with constant-segment primers, TCR alpha and TCR beta cDNA libraries carrying sample barcodes and UMIs were obtained. One entry per CDR3 protein, called by TCRdb with MiXCR from the 5' RACE reads. The repertoire holds about 440,000 distinct CDR3 sequences, with about 19% as singletons. Only a few counts were recorded for this clonotype. Its antigen is currently unknown. General study results and limits: A balance of CD4 and CD8 characterized clones contracting day 15 to 85, whereas later expanders leaned CD4+.

Sequences were obtained from PBMCs or a T cell subset sorted from them (not recorded which). The chain is built from TRBV9 and TRBJ2-1; tentatively, D is TRBD1 (6 bases). This TCR came from an adult woman who had mild COVID-19 (a few samples of this study predate the infection). Cell type and time point are not known. The CDR3 DNA is TGTGCCAGCAGGGGGCCGACAGGCCATGAGCAGTTCTTC. Protein: CASRGPTGHEQFF.